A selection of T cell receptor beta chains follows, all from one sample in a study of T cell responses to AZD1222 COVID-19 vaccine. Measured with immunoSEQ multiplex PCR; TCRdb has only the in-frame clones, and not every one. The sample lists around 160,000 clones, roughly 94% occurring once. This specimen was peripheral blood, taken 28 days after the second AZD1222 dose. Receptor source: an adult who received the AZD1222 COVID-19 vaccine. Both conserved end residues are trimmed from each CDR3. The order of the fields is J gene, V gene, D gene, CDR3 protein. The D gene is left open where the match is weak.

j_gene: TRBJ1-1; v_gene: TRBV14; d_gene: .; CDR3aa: ASSQVRAGVDEAF
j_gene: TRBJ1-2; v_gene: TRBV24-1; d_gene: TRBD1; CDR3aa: ATSERTGKGIRDGYT
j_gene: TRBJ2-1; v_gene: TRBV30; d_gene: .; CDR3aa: AWSPMGEQF
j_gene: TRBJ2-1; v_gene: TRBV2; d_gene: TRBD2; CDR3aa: ASSNRLAGGGSYNEQF
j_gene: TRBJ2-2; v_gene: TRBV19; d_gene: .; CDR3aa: ASKWNTGELF
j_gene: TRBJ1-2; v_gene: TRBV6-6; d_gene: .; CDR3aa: ASNENGGEYGYT
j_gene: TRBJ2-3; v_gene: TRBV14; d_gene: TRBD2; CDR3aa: ASRLAGGPTDTQY
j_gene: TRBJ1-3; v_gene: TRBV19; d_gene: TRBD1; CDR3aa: ASTPTGLEGNTIY
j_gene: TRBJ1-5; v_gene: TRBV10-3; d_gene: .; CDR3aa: AISESGGGGQPQH
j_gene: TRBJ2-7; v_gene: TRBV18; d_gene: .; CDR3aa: ASSLGAPSYEQY
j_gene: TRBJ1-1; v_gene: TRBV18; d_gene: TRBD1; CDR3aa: ASSPPGQAVTEAF
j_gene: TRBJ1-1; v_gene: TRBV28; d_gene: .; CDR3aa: ASSLSGATEAF
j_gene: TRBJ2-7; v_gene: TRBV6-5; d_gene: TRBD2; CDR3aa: ASSRGVTYEQY
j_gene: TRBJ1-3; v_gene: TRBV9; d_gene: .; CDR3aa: ASSPNLSGNTIY
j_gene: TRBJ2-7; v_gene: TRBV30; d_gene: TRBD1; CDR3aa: AWSVPGQASYEQY
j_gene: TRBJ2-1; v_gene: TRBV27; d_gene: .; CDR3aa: ASSFTRDWSSYNEQF
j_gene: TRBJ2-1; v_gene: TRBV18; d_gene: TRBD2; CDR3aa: ASSPRVRPSGSNEQF
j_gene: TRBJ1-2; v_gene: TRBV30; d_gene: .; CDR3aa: AWSVLAGSGYT
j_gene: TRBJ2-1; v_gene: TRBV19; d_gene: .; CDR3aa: ASSITSYNEQF
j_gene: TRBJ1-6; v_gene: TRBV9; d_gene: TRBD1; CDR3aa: ASSVGAKGTANSPLH
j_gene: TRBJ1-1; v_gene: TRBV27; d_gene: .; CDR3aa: ASRSMNTEAF
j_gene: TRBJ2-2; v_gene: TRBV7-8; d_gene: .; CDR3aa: ASSQGGGSVGELF
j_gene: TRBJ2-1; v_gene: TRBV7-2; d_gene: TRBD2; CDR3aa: ASSLEGTSGYNEQF
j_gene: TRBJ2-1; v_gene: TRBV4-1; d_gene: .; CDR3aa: ASSQSGLGSYNEQF